Shown below are 10 T cell receptor beta chains from a single sample sequenced in a study of graft-versus-host responses after intestinal transplantation. These receptors have no known antigen. The method was immunoSEQ multiplex PCR; TCRdb's version includes in-frame clones alone and lacks a portion of them. Among fewer than 110,000 clones listed, roughly 93% were seen once. This specimen was unstimulated CD8+ T cells sorted from spleen or lymph node cells, taken before intestinal transplant. The origin of the receptors is a human donor who received an intestinal transplant.

The J gene is TRBJ2-1, the V gene TRBV5-3; 8 bases line up with TRBD1. TRBV5-3 is an open reading frame whose function is uncertain. CDR3 length equals 16 residues. After removal of 6 bases from V and 2 bases from J, the junction contained 10 bases not matched to a gene. The DNA of the CDR3 is TGTGCCAGAACCACTATGGACAGGGTGACCTACAATGAGCAGTTCTTC. As protein: CARTTMDRVTYNEQFF.

V and J are TRBV27 and TRBJ1-1; a possible D gene is TRBD1 (5 bases). Germline-derived CDR1 and CDR2 are MNHEY and SMNVEV (reference sequence). The CDR3 sequence is 14 residues long. V lost 5 bases to trimming and J lost 2 bases, with 12 bases between them. CDR3 sequence: CASSHGTVNTEAFF. In nucleotides, the CDR3 is TGTGCCAGCAGTCACGGGACCGTAAACACTGAAGCTTTCTTT.

This chain uses TRBV9 with TRBJ2-1; D gene ambiguous. The germline V and J ends were trimmed by 0 bases and 4 bases, with 14 bases remaining between them. The germline V gene encodes CDR1 SGDLS and CDR2 YYNGEE. The length of the CDR3 is 16 residues. In DNA form, the CDR3 reads TGTGCCAGCAGCGTAGAGGCAGCCCTCGGTTACAATGAGCAGTTCTTC. It encodes CASSVEAALGYNEQFF.

V gene TRBV14 combines with J gene TRBJ1-1; tentatively, D is TRBD1 (5 bases). The germline V and J ends were trimmed by 3 bases and 4 bases, with 18 bases remaining between them. In germline, CDR1 is SGHDN, CDR2 FVKESK. This CDR3 comprises 16 residues. The CDR3 region has the DNA TGTGCCAGCAGCCACCCGGGGAGCAGGACACCCACTGAAGCTTTCTTT. Protein product: CASSHPGSRTPTEAFF.

The CDR3 region has the DNA TGTGCCACCCCAGGGTGGACTGAAGCTTTCTTT. Translated: CATPGWTEAFF. This chain connects TRBV6-1 to TRBJ1-1; D possibly corresponds to TRBD1 (5 bases). Germline CDR1 MNHNS, CDR2 SASEGT. V lost 10 bases, J lost 5 bases, and 11 bases lay in between. The CDR3 length is 11 residues.

The chain carries TRBV29-1 and TRBJ1-2; 7 bases align to TRBD1. CDR3 length: 11 amino acids. With 4 bases clipped from V and 8 bases from J, the junction kept 4 bases outside the gene matches. Germline loops: CDR1 SQVTM, CDR2 ANQGSEA. CDR3 region: CSVAGGRGYTF. DNA for the CDR3: TGCAGCGTTGCAGGGGGGAGAGGCTACACCTTC.

The chain links TRBV4-1 to TRBJ2-5; D possibly uses TRBD1 or TRBD2 (6 bases each). The V end lost 5 bases, the J end lost 2 bases, and 12 bases lay between the germline ends. CDR1 is MGHRA and CDR2 is YSYEKL in the germline V gene. This CDR3 region has 14 residues. CDR3 protein: CASSSGAGQETQYF. Here the CDR3 DNA reads TGCGCCAGCAGCTCGGGGGCCGGACAAGAGACCCAGTACTTC.

The CDR3 reads CASSLSGEQFF. CDR3 DNA sequence: TGTGCCAGCAGTTTATCCGGTGAGCAGTTCTTC. The chain joins TRBV27 to TRBJ2-1; D unresolved. The germline V gene encodes CDR1 MNHEY and CDR2 SMNVEV (reference sequence). Trimming shortened V by 0 bases and J by 9 bases, and 3 bases separated the two germline ends. The CDR3 spans 11 residues.

The rearrangement uses TRBV27 and TRBJ1-5, with D possibly being TRBD1 (6 bases). The CDR3 extends over 13 amino acids. Germline V CDR1 and CDR2: MNHEY, SMNVEV (reference sequence). The V end lost 6 bases, the J end lost 11 bases, and 17 bases lay between the germline ends. CDR3 amino acids: CASSPGAIVAQHF. The CDR3 DNA reads TGTGCCAGCAGCCCAGGGGCCATAGTGGCCCAGCATTTT.

The table lists this clone with a few counts. V gene TRBV4-1 combines with J gene TRBJ2-7, with TRBD1 matching 7 bases. Germline V CDR1 and CDR2: MGHRA, YSYEKL. This CDR3 region has 17 residues. The junction had 13 bases not matched to a gene; V was cut back by 0 bases and J by 5 bases. The CDR3: CASSQDSLDRTRNEQYF. The CDR3 nucleotides read TGCGCCAGCAGCCAAGACTCGCTGGACAGGACTCGGAACGAGCAGTACTTC.